This is a list of T cell receptor beta chains from one sample in a study of vaccination and CD4 T cells after COVID-19. TCRdb independently ran MiXCR on the PCR reads; one entry per CDR3 protein. This sample carries 10,000 or so distinct CDR3 sequences, around a third of them seen once, and the ten largest clones take 20%. These TCRs' antigens remain unknown. The specimen sequenced was CD4+ T cells from blood, cultured in vitro. Receptors originate from a human donor in good health. Both conserved end residues are part of each CDR3.

>TRBV9|TRBJ1-5
CASSRQGVDQPQHF
>TRBV10-3|TRBJ1-3
CATLLSSSGNTIYF
>TRBV7-3|TRBJ2-5
CASSPTGLTGETQYF
>TRBV27|TRBJ1-3
CASKSFTGNTIYF
>TRBV20-1|TRBJ1-6
CSASANSPLHF
>TRBV2|TRBJ1-6
CASSDASSYNSPLHF
>TRBV5-8|TRBJ1-3
CASSLARTSSGNTIYF
>TRBV20-1|TRBJ2-7
CSADGLAGSLEQYF
>TRBV7-3|TRBJ1-1
CASSLDVNTEAFF
>TRBV7-9|TRBJ2-5
CASSLALGSSGETQYF
>TRBV6-1|TRBJ2-1
CASTRPGNPLWNEQFF
>TRBV7-3|TRBJ2-7
CASSPRGGGAYEQYF
>TRBV6-5|TRBJ2-7
CASSYSGEQYF
>TRBV20-1|TRBJ2-5
CSAGSLAGRSETQYF